This TCR beta chain was found in a study of blood T cell repertoires in COVID-19. Study details: Nucleic acid was either cDNA or gDNA, and it came from T cells, B-cell-depleted T cells, or PBMCs.

Methods used by the authors: Estimation of nucleated cell counts was performed using reference gene primer amplification. Sequencing used immunoSEQ multiplex PCR; TCRdb keeps in-frame clones, though not all of them. The V and J calls and clone size come from that table; D and trimming were worked out from the DNA. The table has 8,400 or so clones, more than 85% seen once. The clonotype originates from a woman aged 50 to 60 with active COVID-19. The specimen was peripheral blood.

The CDR3 reads CASSQNGGWNTGELFF. The CDR3 DNA is TGTGCCAGCAGCCAAAATGGGGGGTGGAACACCGGGGAGCTGTTTTTT. The V and J genes are TRBV7-3 and TRBJ2-2, with D possibly TRBD2 on 6 matching bases. CDR1 SGHTA and CDR2 FQGTGA come from the germline V gene. Trimming left V 5 bases short and J 1 base short, with 14 bases between. This CDR3 contains 16 residues.